Included here is one TCR beta chain sequence, with context. Its antigen is undetermined. As for time point: persistent/refractory GD, antithyroid drugs over 5 years with positive TRAb. Construction of the TCR library relied on RNA isolated from PBMCs. Patients came from an endocrinology department in Xi'an, China. The record originates from a study of regulatory T cells in long-lasting Graves disease. Study information: Disease was considered persistent Graves' disease after over 5 years of antithyroid drugs (with positive TSH receptor antibodies). Overall study results and limits: Persistent Graves' disease cases displayed lower TCR diversity than newly diagnosed ones. Gene preferences differed: TRBV28, TRBJ1-2, TRBJ2-5 in persistent cases.

The CDR3 sequence is 14 residues long. The germline V gene encodes CDR1 SGHKS and CDR2 YYEKEE (reference sequence). V lost 4 bases to trimming and J lost 11 bases; unmatched junction nucleotides: 4. CDR3-region Arm-PCR and iRepertoire HTBI primers produced the TCR beta libraries. TCRdb fed the multiplex PCR reads into MiXCR, producing one record per CDR3 protein. The sample shows around 500,000 distinct CDR3 sequences, less than 25% of them seen only once. This sequence joins TRBV5-5 and TRBJ2-6, with 12 positions matching TRBD1. The sequences come from peripheral blood mononuclear cells (PBMCs), collected when the disease was refractory, from a patient treated with antithyroid drugs. This receptor was taken from a female donor with Graves disease. Here the CDR3 reads CASSQGTGGYVLTF. For the CDR3, the DNA is TGTGCCAGCAGCCAAGGGACAGGGGGCTACGTCCTGACTTTC.